A selection of T cell receptor beta chains follows, all from one sample in a study of T cell responses to AZD1222 COVID-19 vaccine. Assay used: immunoSEQ multiplex PCR; TCRdb lists only in-frame clones, some missing. The sample consists of under 150,000 clones, approximately 90% of them appearing once. The sequencing used peripheral blood, collected 28 days after the second AZD1222 dose. The receptors were sampled from an adult who received the AZD1222 COVID-19 vaccine. Both conserved end residues are part of each CDR3. Each record gives: V gene, clone size, D gene, J gene, CDR3 DNA, CDR3 protein. A D gene is named only where the DNA matches it firmly. A clone size is listed for some rows: how often the clone was seen (once, few, many), or a class if it is expanded.

v_gene: TRBV4-1
abundance: once
d_gene: TRBD2
j_gene: TRBJ2-3
CDR3nt: TGCGCCAGCAGCCAAGATTATCCGGGGGGGCCTGAGATAGATACGCAGTATTTT
CDR3aa: CASSQDYPGGPEIDTQYF

v_gene: TRBV29-1
abundance: -
d_gene: TRBD2
j_gene: TRBJ2-3
CDR3nt: TGCAGCGCCGAAGCGGGACTACGCACAGATACGCAGTATTTT
CDR3aa: CSAEAGLRTDTQYF

v_gene: TRBV14
abundance: -
d_gene: -
j_gene: TRBJ1-2
CDR3nt: TGTGCCAGCAGCCAAGCACGGGGAGGCTATGGCTACACCTTC
CDR3aa: CASSQARGGYGYTF

v_gene: TRBV9
abundance: -
d_gene: -
j_gene: TRBJ1-1
CDR3nt: TGTGCCAGCAGCGTAGTGGAGACAATGAACACTGAAGCTTTCTTT
CDR3aa: CASSVVETMNTEAFF

v_gene: TRBV2
abundance: once
d_gene: -
j_gene: TRBJ1-2
CDR3nt: TGTGCCAGCAGCTACGCCGGCTACACCTTC
CDR3aa: CASSYAGYTF

v_gene: TRBV7-9
abundance: -
d_gene: TRBD1
j_gene: TRBJ1-4
CDR3nt: TGTGCCAGCAGCTTACGACAGGGAGACGAAAAACTGTTTTTT
CDR3aa: CASSLRQGDEKLFF

v_gene: TRBV11-2
abundance: -
d_gene: -
j_gene: TRBJ2-4
CDR3nt: TGTGCCAGCAGCCCAAACGCAGCCCCAAACATTCAGTACTTC
CDR3aa: CASSPNAAPNIQYF

v_gene: TRBV20-1
abundance: -
d_gene: -
j_gene: TRBJ1-2
CDR3nt: TGCAGTGCTAGGGAAAGGGGTGGCTACACCTTC
CDR3aa: CSARERGGYTF

v_gene: TRBV6-2/TRBV6-3
abundance: -
d_gene: -
j_gene: TRBJ2-7
CDR3nt: TGTGCCAGCAGTTATCTCGGTGGCTCCTACGAGCAGTACTTC
CDR3aa: CASSYLGGSYEQYF

v_gene: TRBV7-2
abundance: -
d_gene: -
j_gene: TRBJ2-7
CDR3nt: TGTGCCAGCAGCTCCTCCGGGACACCTGACGAGCAGTACTTC
CDR3aa: CASSSSGTPDEQYF

v_gene: TRBV27
abundance: -
d_gene: TRBD1
j_gene: TRBJ2-7
CDR3nt: TGTGCCAGCAGTATTTGGACAGGGTCCTACGAGCAGTACTTC
CDR3aa: CASSIWTGSYEQYF

v_gene: TRBV15
abundance: -
d_gene: TRBD2
j_gene: TRBJ2-3
CDR3nt: TGTGCCACCAGCGGCCAGGGACTAGCGGGGAGTAGCACAGATACGCAGTATTTT
CDR3aa: CATSGQGLAGSSTDTQYF

v_gene: TRBV29-1
abundance: few
d_gene: TRBD1
j_gene: TRBJ1-1
CDR3nt: TGCAGCGCCGGGGGACAGGGACTCACTGAAGCTTTCTTT
CDR3aa: CSAGGQGLTEAFF

v_gene: TRBV12-3/TRBV12-4
abundance: -
d_gene: TRBD1
j_gene: TRBJ1-4
CDR3nt: TGTGCCAGCAGTTGGGCAGGGGGTGAAAAACTGTTTTTT
CDR3aa: CASSWAGGEKLFF

v_gene: TRBV15
abundance: once
d_gene: -
j_gene: TRBJ1-1
CDR3nt: TGTGCCACCAGCAGAGGTGGAGCGCGGCGGAACACTGAAGCTTTCTTT
CDR3aa: CATSRGGARRNTEAFF

v_gene: TRBV2
abundance: once
d_gene: -
j_gene: TRBJ2-7
CDR3nt: TGTGCCAGCAGGGTAAGGGAGCCTTACGAGCAGTACTTC
CDR3aa: CASRVREPYEQYF

v_gene: TRBV27
abundance: -
d_gene: -
j_gene: TRBJ1-6
CDR3nt: TGTGCCAGCAGTTTGGGCGGCGCCAATTCACCCCTCCACTTT
CDR3aa: CASSLGGANSPLHF

v_gene: TRBV9
abundance: -
d_gene: TRBD1
j_gene: TRBJ1-2
CDR3nt: TGTGCCAGCAGCCCCGGACAGGGTCTATATGGCTACACCTTC
CDR3aa: CASSPGQGLYGYTF

v_gene: TRBV10-3
abundance: once
d_gene: -
j_gene: TRBJ1-4
CDR3nt: TGTGCCATCAGTGACACCCCCAAGGGTGAAAAACTGTTTTTT
CDR3aa: CAISDTPKGEKLFF

v_gene: TRBV7-2
abundance: once
d_gene: -
j_gene: TRBJ2-5
CDR3nt: TGTGCCAGCAGATCCGGGCCTGACCAAGAGACCCAGTACTTC
CDR3aa: CASRSGPDQETQYF

v_gene: TRBV18
abundance: -
d_gene: TRBD2
j_gene: TRBJ2-1
CDR3nt: TGTGCCAGCTCCCCTCTTGGGCTAGCGGGAAATGAGCAGTTCTTC
CDR3aa: CASSPLGLAGNEQFF

v_gene: TRBV11-3
abundance: -
d_gene: TRBD2
j_gene: TRBJ2-1
CDR3nt: TGTGCCAGCAGCCGTGACGGGGGGTACAATGAGCAGTTCTTC
CDR3aa: CASSRDGGYNEQFF

v_gene: TRBV29-1
abundance: once
d_gene: -
j_gene: TRBJ2-7
CDR3nt: TGCAGTGTTTGGACGGACACCTACGAGCAGTACTTC
CDR3aa: CSVWTDTYEQYF

v_gene: TRBV2
abundance: -
d_gene: -
j_gene: TRBJ2-1
CDR3nt: TGTGCCAGCATACGAGGGACATTGTACAATGAGCAGTTCTTC
CDR3aa: CASIRGTLYNEQFF

v_gene: TRBV19
abundance: -
d_gene: -
j_gene: TRBJ2-5
CDR3nt: TGTGCCAGTAGTATGATGGCAGGAATTAATCAAGAGACCCAGTACTTC
CDR3aa: CASSMMAGINQETQYF

v_gene: TRBV12-3/TRBV12-4
abundance: -
d_gene: TRBD1
j_gene: TRBJ1-1
CDR3nt: TGTGCCAGCAGTCTTGGGGACAGGGAAGCTTTCTTT
CDR3aa: CASSLGDREAFF